Listed below are T cell receptor beta chains from one sample, sequenced in a study of PD-1 blockade in classical Hodgkin lymphoma. Profiled with immunoSEQ multiplex PCR; TCRdb holds only in-frame clones, not every one. This table holds 70,000 or so clones, 71% found once. Specimen: peripheral blood mononuclear cells (PBMCs), collected before the second cycle of nivolumab. The source is a human donor with classical Hodgkin lymphoma. The CDR3 runs from the conserved cysteine through the conserved F or W. Fields, in order: J gene, clone size, D gene, V gene, CDR3 protein, CDR3 DNA. The D gene is left open where the match is weak. Expanded clones get a size class; other rows say once, few or many, or leave the size out.

j_gene: TRBJ1-6
abundance: -
d_gene: -
v_gene: TRBV4-1
CDR3aa: CASSPPGGTNSPLHF
CDR3nt: TGCGCCAGCAGCCCCCCTGGGGGGACGAATTCACCCCTCCACTTT

j_gene: TRBJ2-2
abundance: -
d_gene: -
v_gene: TRBV5-1
CDR3aa: CASSLGSSNTGELFF
CDR3nt: TGCGCCAGCAGCTTGGGTAGCTCCAACACCGGGGAGCTGTTTTTT

j_gene: TRBJ2-3
abundance: medium-sized
d_gene: TRBD2
v_gene: TRBV9
CDR3aa: CASSALSSGTTDTQYF
CDR3nt: TGTGCCAGCAGCGCACTATCTAGCGGGACCACAGATACGCAGTATTTT

j_gene: TRBJ2-5
abundance: -
d_gene: -
v_gene: TRBV5-1
CDR3aa: CASSLEGLRGETQYF
CDR3nt: TGCGCCAGCAGCTTGGAGGGTTTACGCGGGGAGACCCAGTACTTC

j_gene: TRBJ1-1
abundance: few
d_gene: TRBD1
v_gene: TRBV14
CDR3aa: CASRPTGRTEAFF
CDR3nt: TGTGCCAGCAGGCCGACAGGGCGAACTGAAGCTTTCTTT

j_gene: TRBJ2-3
abundance: -
d_gene: TRBD2
v_gene: TRBV9
CDR3aa: CASSVAPGGADTQYF
CDR3nt: TGTGCCAGCAGCGTAGCTCCGGGGGGGGCAGATACGCAGTATTTT

j_gene: TRBJ1-2
abundance: few
d_gene: -
v_gene: TRBV28
CDR3aa: CASFGAPNYGYTF
CDR3nt: TGTGCCAGCTTCGGGGCCCCTAACTATGGCTACACCTTC

j_gene: TRBJ2-2
abundance: once
d_gene: -
v_gene: TRBV18
CDR3aa: CASSPSQGSVSGELFF
CDR3nt: TGTGCCAGCTCACCATCCCAGGGAAGTGTCAGCGGGGAGCTGTTTTTT

j_gene: TRBJ2-7
abundance: -
d_gene: TRBD2
v_gene: TRBV7-6
CDR3aa: CASSPAGGMDEQYF
CDR3nt: TGTGCCAGCAGCCCTGCCGGGGGGATGGACGAGCAGTACTTC

j_gene: TRBJ1-2
abundance: -
d_gene: -
v_gene: TRBV29-1
CDR3aa: CSTSGGETVYNYGYTF
CDR3nt: TGCAGCACTTCTGGGGGGGAGACCGTGTACAACTATGGCTACACCTTC

j_gene: TRBJ1-5
abundance: -
d_gene: -
v_gene: TRBV9
CDR3aa: CASSVGQGHNQPQHF
CDR3nt: TGTGCCAGCAGCGTAGGGCAGGGGCACAATCAGCCCCAGCATTTT

j_gene: TRBJ1-6
abundance: -
d_gene: -
v_gene: TRBV4-2
CDR3aa: CASSQEDPGNSPLHF
CDR3nt: TGTGCCAGCAGCCAAGAAGATCCAGGGAATTCACCCCTCCACTTT

j_gene: TRBJ1-1
abundance: -
d_gene: -
v_gene: TRBV2
CDR3aa: CASSGSYVNTEAFF
CDR3nt: TGTGCCAGCAGTGGTAGTTATGTGAACACTGAAGCTTTCTTT

j_gene: TRBJ2-7
abundance: -
d_gene: -
v_gene: TRBV5-1
CDR3aa: CASSLSGLESYEQYF
CDR3nt: TGCGCCAGCAGCTTGAGTGGGCTTGAGAGCTACGAGCAGTACTTC

j_gene: TRBJ2-7
abundance: -
d_gene: TRBD1
v_gene: TRBV19
CDR3aa: CASRRGQGDYYEQYF
CDR3nt: TGTGCCAGTAGGAGAGGACAGGGTGATTACTACGAGCAGTACTTC

j_gene: TRBJ2-7
abundance: -
d_gene: TRBD1
v_gene: TRBV19
CDR3aa: CASRPTGMNSYEQYF
CDR3nt: TGTGCCAGTAGGCCGACAGGGATGAATTCCTACGAGCAGTACTTC

j_gene: TRBJ1-2
abundance: -
d_gene: TRBD1
v_gene: TRBV28
CDR3aa: CASSLGQGWSNYGYTF
CDR3nt: TGTGCCAGCAGTTTGGGACAGGGGTGGTCTAACTATGGCTACACCTTC